These 17 T cell receptor beta chains share one sample of origin, sequenced in a study of CD8 T cells in ankylosing spondylitis. TCRdb recomputed calls from the 5' RACE reads with MiXCR, one row per CDR3 protein. The sample includes 100,000 to 150,000 distinct CDR3 sequences, roughly 6.6% of them seen just once. Sequenced material: blood, either unsorted or a sorted T cell fraction (not recorded which). These receptors were obtained from a male donor with ankylosing spondylitis or in good health (not recorded which).

This CDR3 reads CASSLVTDTQYF. CDR3 DNA sequence: TGCGCCAGCAGCTTGGTCACAGATACGCAGTATTTT. The V gene is TRBV5-1, the J gene TRBJ2-3, with no clear D. The CDR3 spans 12 residues. With 0 bases removed from V and 2 bases from J, the gap between germline ends came to 1 base. CDR1 is SGHRS, CDR2 YFSETQ, per germline.

CDR3 coding DNA: TGCGCCAGCAGCTTGGTTGGTGGGAGCAGCACAGATACGCAGTATTTT. Protein product: CASSLVGGSSTDTQYF. The rearrangement uses TRBV5-1 and TRBJ2-3; D may be TRBD2 (5 bases). The CDR3 length is 16 residues. The V gene lost 0 bases and the J gene lost 0 bases, with 11 bases spanning the gap. The germline V gene encodes CDR1 SGHRS and CDR2 YFSETQ.

This clonotype was counted between two and nine times. The V call is TRBV3-1, the J call TRBJ2-5; no firm D call. CDR1 and CDR2 (germline): LGHDT, YNNKEL (reference sequence). This CDR3 is built from 17 residues. Trimming pared 1 base from V and 0 bases from J, leaving 15 bases between. This chain's CDR3 is CASSQAPPQLYQETQYF. CDR3 coding DNA: TGTGCCAGCAGCCAAGCTCCGCCCCAACTGTACCAAGAGACCCAGTACTTC.

This clonotype was observed many times. The genes are TRBV11-1 and TRBJ2-1, with D perhaps matching TRBD2 (6 bases). The CDR3 is 16 amino acids. CDR1 is SGHAT, CDR2 FQDESV, per germline (reference sequence). Trimming cost V 3 bases and J 0 bases, with 12 bases left between them. CDR3 amino acids: CASSFGGPLSYNEQFF. Written as DNA, the CDR3 is TGTGCCAGCAGCTTCGGGGGACCCCTCTCCTACAATGAGCAGTTCTTC.

This clonotype was counted many times. The chain has TRBV2 and TRBJ2-2; D possibly matches TRBD1 or TRBD2 (5 bases each). Germline V gene lookup returns CDR1 SNHLY and CDR2 FYNNEI. The CDR3 is made up of 13 amino acids. V shed 6 bases and J shed 6 bases, with 11 bases lying between them. Here the CDR3 reads CASRGPLSGELFF. Written as DNA, the CDR3 is TGTGCCAGCAGGGGACCGCTGTCCGGGGAGCTGTTTTTT.

This clonotype was recorded many times. The chain is built from TRBV20-1 and TRBJ2-5, with D hard to call. V was trimmed by 6 bases and J by 0 bases, leaving 17 bases between them. Germline assignment: CDR1 DFQATT and CDR2 SNEGSKA (reference sequence). This CDR3 comprises 15 residues. CDR3 in amino acids: CSAIPWRQYQETQYF. For the CDR3, the DNA is TGCAGTGCCATCCCCTGGCGGCAGTACCAAGAGACCCAGTACTTC.

The sample holds many counts of this clonotype. The genes are TRBV6-1 and TRBJ1-2, with 10 bases aligning to TRBD1. Trimming took 6 bases from V and 2 from J; bases not matched to a gene: 9. Germline CDR1 and CDR2: MNHNS and SASEGT. The CDR3 is 16 amino acids. The CDR3 DNA follows: TGTGCCAGCAGCTGGGACAGGGGATTCTGGAACTATGGCTACACCTTC. Its translation is CASSWDRGFWNYGYTF.

This clonotype was detected many times. The chain couples TRBV2 to TRBJ1-6; D ambiguous. The CDR3 has 14 amino acids. Germline assignment: CDR1 SNHLY and CDR2 FYNNEI. Trimming stripped 4 bases from V and 9 bases from J, with 13 bases between. This CDR3 is CASSADGVISPLHF. The DNA for the CDR3 is TGTGCCAGCAGTGCCGACGGCGTAATTTCACCCCTCCACTTT.

This clonotype was seen only a few times. J is TRBJ1-1 and V is TRBV7-3; possibly TRBD1 for D (5 bases). The CDR3 totals 16 residues. V was clipped by 3 bases and J by 1 base, with 15 bases between them. Germline CDR1 is SGHTA and CDR2 is FQGTGA. The CDR3 coding sequence is TGTGCCAGCAGCTTTCAACCCGCAACAGGGAACACTGAAGCTTTCTTT. The encoded protein is CASSFQPATGNTEAFF.

Many counts were recorded for this clonotype. The CDR3 region has the DNA TGTGCCAGCAGCTACCCGATCACCAGGGATCCAAACATGGAGCAGTACTTC. Amino acid sequence: CASSYPITRDPNMEQYF. The chain carries TRBV11-1 and TRBJ2-7, with a possible D match to TRBD1 (5 bases). This CDR3 is 17 amino acids long. Germline V gene data show CDR1 as SGHAT and CDR2 as FQDESV (reference sequence). The germline V and J ends were trimmed by 4 bases and 7 bases, with 26 bases remaining between them.

This clonotype was seen at least ten times. This sequence joins TRBV2 and TRBJ2-2; D gene unclear. The CDR3 contains 17 residues. Looked up from germline, CDR1 is SNHLY and CDR2 is FYNNEI. Deletions cut 3 bases from V and 1 base from J, with 15 bases between. For the CDR3, the DNA is TGTGCCAGCAGTGAGTATCAGTTCAAGGAGAACACCGGGGAGCTGTTTTTT. This gives the protein CASSEYQFKENTGELFF.

This clonotype was seen many times. CDR3 sequence (DNA): TGCAGTGCCGACACCCGGACTAGCGGAGCTACCCTCCTTAACGAGCAGTACTTC. Translation gives CSADTRTSGATLLNEQYF. The chain employs TRBV20-1 and TRBJ2-7; TRBD2 agrees at 10 bases. CDR1 is DFQATT and CDR2 is SNEGSKA in the germline V gene (reference sequence). Losses at the gene ends were 6 bases for V and 5 bases for J; bases not matched to a gene: 22. The CDR3 is 18 amino acids.

The sample holds many counts of this clonotype. The chain has TRBV7-2 and TRBJ1-6, with 7 bases matching TRBD1. CDR1 and CDR2 (germline): SGHTA, FQGNSA. V lost 5 bases, J lost 7 bases, and 11 bases stayed unmatched. The CDR3 covers 16 residues. The DNA of the CDR3 is TGTGCCAGCAGCACCCAGGCACAGGGGAGCAATTCACCCCTCCACTTT. As protein: CASSTQAQGSNSPLHF.

This clonotype was detected ten times or more. This chain joins TRBV4-2 and TRBJ1-1; D is possibly TRBD1 (5 bases). The CDR3 has 14 amino acids. The germline CDR1 and CDR2 sequences are LGHNA and YNFKEQ. The V gene lost 3 bases and the J gene lost 1 base, with 9 bases spanning the gap. This CDR3 is CASSQPQGNTEAFF. The CDR3 bases are TGTGCCAGCAGCCAGCCCCAGGGGAACACTGAAGCTTTCTTT.

This rearrangement joins TRBV11-2 to TRBJ1-2; maybe TRBD1 (5 bases). The CDR3 runs to 14 residues. Trimming removed 4 bases at V and 0 bases at J, with 9 bases between. Germline lookup yields CDR1 SGHAT and CDR2 FQNNGV. CDR3 residues: CASSWDGANYGYTF. DNA for the CDR3: TGTGCCAGCAGCTGGGACGGAGCTAACTATGGCTACACCTTC.

This clonotype has at least ten counts. The chain links TRBV20-1 to TRBJ1-4, with TRBD1 as a possible D gene (5 bases). Germline V CDR1 and CDR2: DFQATT, SNEGSKA (reference sequence). V lost 3 bases and J 8 bases, leaving 10 bases between the germline ends. The CDR3 extends over 12 amino acids. Written as DNA, the CDR3 is TGCAGTGCTAGCCGGGACGCCGAAAAACTGTTTTTT. Translating gives CSASRDAEKLFF.

This clonotype was detected only a few times. This chain joins TRBV7-9 and TRBJ2-5, with TRBD2 matching over 10 bases. The germline V gene has CDR1 SEHNR and CDR2 FQNEAQ (reference sequence). The CDR3 is made up of 17 amino acids. Trimming at V came to 1 base and at J to 4 bases, leaving 9 bases not matched to a gene. Here the CDR3 DNA reads TGTGCCAGCAGCTTAGTAGGTAGCGGGAGGATGTCAGAGACCCAGTACTTC. This codes for CASSLVGSGRMSETQYF.